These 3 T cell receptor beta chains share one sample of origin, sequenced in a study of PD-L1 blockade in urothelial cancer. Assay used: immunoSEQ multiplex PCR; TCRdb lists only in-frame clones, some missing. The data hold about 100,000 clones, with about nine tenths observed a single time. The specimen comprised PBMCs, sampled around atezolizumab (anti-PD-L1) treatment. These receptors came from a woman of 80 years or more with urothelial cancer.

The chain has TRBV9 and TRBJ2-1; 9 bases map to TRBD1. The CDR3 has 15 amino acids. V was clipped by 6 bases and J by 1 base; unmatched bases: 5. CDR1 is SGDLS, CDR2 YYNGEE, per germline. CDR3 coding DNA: TGTGCCAGCACCTTAGACAGGGGGTCCTACAATGAGCAGTTCTTC. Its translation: CASTLDRGSYNEQFF.

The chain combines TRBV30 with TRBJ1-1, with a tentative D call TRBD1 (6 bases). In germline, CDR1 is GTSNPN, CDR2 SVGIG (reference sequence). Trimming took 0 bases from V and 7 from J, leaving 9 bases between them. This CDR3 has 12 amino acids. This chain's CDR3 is CAWSVQGNEAFF. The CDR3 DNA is TGTGCCTGGAGTGTACAGGGAAATGAAGCTTTCTTT. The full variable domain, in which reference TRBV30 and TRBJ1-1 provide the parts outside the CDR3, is SQTIHQWPATLVQPVGSPLSLECTVEGTSNPNLYWYRQAAGRGLQLLFYSVGIGQISSEVPQNLSASRPQDRQFILSSKKLLLSDSGFYLCAWSVQGNEAFFGQGTRLTVV.

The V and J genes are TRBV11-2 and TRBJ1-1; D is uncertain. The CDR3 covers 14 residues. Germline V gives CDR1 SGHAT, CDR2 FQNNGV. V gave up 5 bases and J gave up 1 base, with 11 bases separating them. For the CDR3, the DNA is TGTGCCAGCAGCGGCGGCCTCGGGAACACTGAAGCTTTCTTT. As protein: CASSGGLGNTEAFF.